Presented here are 25 T cell receptor beta chains from one specimen sequenced in a study of CD8 T cells in ankylosing spondylitis. TCRdb re-analysed the 5' RACE reads in MiXCR, keeping a single row per CDR3 protein. The data show 200,000 to 300,000 distinct CDR3 sequences, 10% to 13% seen once. Specimen: blood, either unsorted or a sorted T cell fraction (not recorded which). The receptors stem from a male donor with ankylosing spondylitis or in good health (not recorded which).

This sequence joins TRBV12-3 or TRBV12-4 and TRBJ2-5; TRBD1 aligns across 12 bases. The trim removed 7 bases at V and 5 bases at J, leaving 2 bases unmatched. The CDR3 covers 13 residues. The CDR3 here is CASKGQGAETQYF. As DNA, the CDR3 is TGTGCCAGCAAGGGACAGGGGGCTGAGACCCAGTACTTC.

In its sample, this clonotype was seen a few times. This chain uses TRBV2 with TRBJ2-7, with 7 bases fitting TRBD1. Losses at the gene ends were 3 bases for V and 2 bases for J; bases not matched to a gene: 7. Germline assignment: CDR1 SNHLY and CDR2 FYNNEI. This CDR3 spans 15 amino acids. Written as DNA, the CDR3 is TGTGCCAGCAGTGAGTACAGGGGTATCACCTACGAGCAGTACTTC. Its protein product is CASSEYRGITYEQYF.

This clonotype was recorded a few times. V is TRBV11-1 and J is TRBJ2-6; perhaps TRBD1 as D (8 bases). CDR1 is SGHAT, CDR2 FQDESV, per germline (reference sequence). This CDR3 has 18 amino acids. Trimming cost V 5 bases and J 1 base, with 18 bases left between them. CDR3 amino acids: CASSVTVQGGSGANVLTF. The CDR3 DNA is TGTGCCAGCAGCGTTACGGTACAGGGGGGGTCTGGGGCCAACGTCCTGACTTTC.

This clonotype was found many times. The chain couples TRBV5-1 to TRBJ2-3, with 13 positions matching TRBD2. CDR3 size: 20 residues. V dropped 4 bases and J dropped 1; count of bases not matched to a gene: 15. In germline, CDR1 is SGHRS, CDR2 YFSETQ. In nucleotides, the CDR3 is TGCGCCAGCAGCACCACTAGCGGGGGGGCCTCTAACGCACGCACAGATACGCAGTATTTT. It encodes CASSTTSGGASNARTDTQYF.

This clonotype was seen at least ten times. The chain couples TRBV3-1 to TRBJ2-3, with 10 bases matching TRBD2. V was pared by 4 bases and J by 4 bases, with 14 bases of the junction left unmatched. There are 18 residues in the CDR3. CDR1 LGHDT and CDR2 YNNKEL come from the germline V gene (reference sequence). The CDR3 nucleotides are TGTGCCAGCAGCCCACCGGGACTAGCGCTCGAATCCCCAGATACGCAGTATTTT. This translates into CASSPPGLALESPDTQYF.

In this sample, this clonotype turned up a few times. V gene TRBV6-1 combines with J gene TRBJ2-7; no definite D call. The ends were cut back, 4 bases at V and 5 bases at J, with 15 bases in the middle. Per germline, CDR1 MNHNS and CDR2 SASEGT. This CDR3 spans 14 amino acids. CDR3 residues: CASSAGESFHEQYF. The CDR3, as DNA: TGTGCCAGCAGTGCCGGAGAGTCGTTCCACGAGCAGTACTTC.

This clonotype was recorded many times. J is TRBJ2-1 and V is TRBV12-3 or TRBV12-4; 7 positions match TRBD2. The ends lost 7 bases at V and 8 bases at J; junction bases unmatched: 8. This CDR3 is built from 13 residues. The CDR3 sequence: CASTRTRIDEQFF. CDR3 sequence (DNA): TGTGCCAGCACCCGGACTAGAATTGATGAGCAGTTCTTC.

This clonotype was observed at least ten times. The rearrangement links TRBV29-1 to TRBJ1-1; possible D gene TRBD1, 5 bases. Germline lookup yields CDR1 SQVTM and CDR2 ANQGSEA. V dropped 7 bases and J dropped 6 bases, with 15 bases sitting between them. The CDR3 is 12 amino acids. CDR3 in DNA: TGCAGCGCTGGGACGTCCCGAGCTGAAGCTTTCTTT. Translating it yields CSAGTSRAEAFF. Complete variable domain (other parts from reference TRBV29-1 and TRBJ1-1): SAVISQKPSRDICQRGTSLTIQCQVDSQVTMMFWYRQQPGQSLTLIATANQGSEATYESGFVIDKFPISRPNLTFSTLTVSNMSPEDSSIYLCSAGTSRAEAFFGQGTRLTVV.

This clonotype was found many times. The chain employs TRBV12-3 or TRBV12-4 and TRBJ1-1; 8 bases are a match to TRBD1. The CDR3 sequence is 14 residues long. Germline trimming cut 5 bases from V and 4 bases from J; bases unmatched to any gene: 6. CDR3: CASSPGGRGTEAFF. DNA for the CDR3: TGTGCCAGCAGTCCAGGGGGCAGGGGCACTGAAGCTTTCTTT.

As regards this clonotype: It may be a read error: a sequence one base away is much more abundant. The DNA of the CDR3 is TGTGCCAGCAGTTTCAGGAGACAGGGGAACTACGAGCAGTACTTC. It specifies CASSFRRQGNYEQYF. This chain joins TRBV6-5 and TRBJ2-7; 8 nucleotides match TRBD1. J gave up 3 bases and V 4 bases, and 8 bases lay outside the gene matches. The V gene's germline CDR1 is MNHEY and CDR2 SVGAGI. The CDR3 spans 15 residues.

The sample holds a few counts of this clonotype. The rearrangement uses TRBV5-6 and TRBJ2-5; TRBD2 might be the D (5 bases). CDR1 and CDR2 from the germline V gene are SGHDT and YYEEEE. Trimming took 2 bases from V and 4 from J, leaving 9 bases between them. The length of the CDR3 is 13 residues. The CDR3 loop reads CASSFAGTETQYF. CDR3 nucleotide sequence: TGTGCCAGCAGCTTTGCGGGTACAGAGACCCAGTACTTC.

In this sample, this clonotype turned up many times. The genes are TRBV18 and TRBJ2-3; 7 bases align to TRBD1. Unmatched junction bases numbered 13, after V lost 5 bases and J lost 2 bases. Per the germline V gene, CDR1 is KGHSH and CDR2 is LQKENI. The length of the CDR3 is 17 residues. The CDR3: CASSVGTALAYTDTQYF. CDR3 DNA: TGTGCCAGCTCAGTCGGGACAGCCTTGGCCTACACAGATACGCAGTATTTT.

This clonotype has at least ten counts. The CDR3 here is CASSQDVGLSETQYF. Written as DNA, the CDR3 is TGCGCCAGCAGTCAAGACGTAGGACTCTCAGAGACCCAGTACTTC. The chain employs TRBV5-1 and TRBJ2-5; maybe TRBD2 (5 bases). V was trimmed by 5 bases and J by 4 bases, leaving 18 bases between them. Looked up from germline, CDR1 is SGHRS and CDR2 is YFSETQ. This CDR3 has 15 residues.

This clonotype was counted ten times or more. The V call is TRBV7-2, the J call TRBJ2-4, with 8 bases that match TRBD2. The CDR3 is 13 residues long. Looked up from germline, CDR1 is SGHTA and CDR2 is FQGNSA. Trimming removed 4 bases from V and 4 bases from J; junction bases left unmatched: 0. CDR3: CASSSSGKNIQYF. Here the CDR3 DNA reads TGTGCCAGCAGCTCTAGCGGGAAAAACATTCAGTACTTC.

The chain joins TRBV6-1 to TRBJ2-3; D not certain. Germline V gene lookup returns CDR1 MNHNS and CDR2 SASEGT. This CDR3 contains 17 residues. V lost 8 bases, J lost 0 bases, and 21 bases lay in between. CDR3 amino acids: CASRRRASFSSTDTQYF. The CDR3 DNA reads as TGTGCCAGCCGCCGTAGAGCTTCATTCTCTAGCACAGATACGCAGTATTTT.

The genes are TRBV11-2 and TRBJ2-5, with TRBD1 identical over 7 bases. The CDR3 totals 15 residues. J was trimmed by 1 base and V by 3 bases; bases with no gene match: 5. Germline loops: CDR1 SGHAT, CDR2 FQNNGV. In DNA, the CDR3 is TGTGCCAGCAGCTTTCTAGGGACAGCCCAAGAGACCCAGTACTTC. As protein: CASSFLGTAQETQYF.

The gene calls are TRBV19 and TRBJ2-6; TRBD2 might be the D (5 bases). The V gene lost 3 bases and the J gene lost 0 bases, with 9 bases spanning the gap. Looked up from germline, CDR1 is LNHDA and CDR2 is SQIVND (reference sequence). The CDR3 has 16 residues. CDR3 residues: CASSISEGSGANVLTF. The CDR3 region has the DNA TGTGCCAGTAGTATTTCTGAGGGCTCTGGGGCCAACGTCCTGACTTTC.

About this clonotype: The junction and the germline gene differ at one end; a read error may be behind it. This chain links TRBV20-1 with TRBJ1-2; possibly TRBD1 for D (5 bases). Germline values: CDR1 DFQATT, CDR2 SNEGSKA (reference sequence). This CDR3 is built from 15 residues. The CDR3 spells CGATPSRDRDFGYTF. CDR3 DNA sequence: TGCGGTGCTACCCCGAGCAGGGATCGGGACTTTGGCTACACCTTC.

The sample holds many counts of this clonotype. The chain has TRBV5-1 and TRBJ2-3; TRBD2 agrees at 9 bases. The germline V gene encodes CDR1 SGHRS and CDR2 YFSETQ. This CDR3 region has 16 residues. Trimming at V came to 0 bases and at J to 2 bases, leaving 4 bases not matched to a gene. CDR3 coding DNA: TGCGCCAGCAGCTTGGCGACTAGCGGTACCACAGATACGCAGTATTTT. This codes for CASSLATSGTTDTQYF. The complete variable domain, with remaining parts taken from reference TRBV5-1 and TRBJ2-3, reads KAGVTQTPRYLIKTRGQQVTLSCSPISGHRSVSWYQQTPGQGLQFLFEYFSETQRNKGNFPGRFSGRQFSNSRSEMNVSTLELGDSALYLCASSLATSGTTDTQYFGPGTRLTVL.

This clonotype was seen repeatedly, ten times or more. The rearrangement links TRBV20-1 to TRBJ1-4, with no clear D. The CDR3 has 14 residues. V lost 6 bases and J lost 10, with 21 bases in between. Germline V gene lookup returns CDR1 DFQATT and CDR2 SNEGSKA (reference sequence). The CDR3 reads CSAKYVDPGGKLFF. Here the CDR3 DNA reads TGCAGTGCCAAGTATGTCGACCCAGGAGGAAAACTGTTTTTT.

For this clonotype: One end of the junction is discordant with germline, which a read error may explain. The genes are TRBV5-1 and TRBJ1-3; D gene uncertain. CDR3 length: 14 residues. The germline gives CDR1 SGHRS, CDR2 YFSETQ. The CDR3 DNA follows: TGCGCCAGCAGCTTGGGGAGCTCTAGAAACACCATATATTTT. This encodes CASSLGSSRNTIYF.

At least ten counts were recorded for this clonotype. V is TRBV20-1 and J is TRBJ2-7, with a tentative D call TRBD2 (5 bases). The CDR3 sequence is 14 residues long. Trimming took 3 bases from V and 0 from J, leaving 12 bases between them. Germline V gene lookup returns CDR1 DFQATT and CDR2 SNEGSKA (reference sequence). The CDR3 reads CSARVGGSSYEQYF. The CDR3 DNA reads as TGCAGTGCTAGGGTGGGTGGGAGCTCCTACGAGCAGTACTTC.

This clonotype was recorded many times. The chain employs TRBV12-3 or TRBV12-4 and TRBJ2-1; 7 positions agree with TRBD1. The CDR3 runs 13 residues. Trimming removed 7 bases from V and 4 bases from J; junction bases left unmatched: 4. CDR3 loop: CASTEGAYNEQFF. The CDR3 DNA reads as TGTGCCAGCACCGAGGGGGCTTACAATGAGCAGTTCTTC.

This clonotype was seen many times. The rearrangement joins TRBV10-2 to TRBJ2-3; 16 bases are a match to TRBD2. Trimming cost V 7 bases and J 3 bases; bases outside gene matches: 10. The CDR3 length is 18 residues. CDR1 WSHSY and CDR2 SAAADI come from the germline V gene. The CDR3, as DNA: TGCGCCAGCACACCCGGGACTAGCGGGAGGGCCGGAACAGATACGCAGTATTTT. Protein product: CASTPGTSGRAGTDTQYF.

This clonotype was found many times. The rearrangement links TRBV20-1 to TRBJ1-1; D remains ambiguous. Germline V gives CDR1 DFQATT, CDR2 SNEGSKA (reference sequence). Trimming took off 3 bases at V and 1 base at J, with 15 bases between the two ends. The CDR3 is made up of 15 amino acids. CDR3 loop: CSARRALGQNTEAFF. For the CDR3, the DNA is TGCAGTGCTAGGCGAGCGTTGGGCCAGAACACTGAAGCTTTCTTT.